Below are 17 T cell receptor beta chains sequenced from a single sample in a study of Ad26.COV2.S vaccination and SARS-CoV-2 variants. Treatment given: approximately 18 received Ad26.COV2.S at low or high dose, single or two shots; 5 received placebo; per-sample allocation not given. Sampling was performed 63 days after the first vaccine or placebo injection. Clones were read by immunoSEQ multiplex PCR, and TCRdb kept only the in-frame ones, dropping some. The sample has 510,000 or so clones, 70% to 90% seen once. Here the sequenced sample was peripheral blood, taken in a trial of Ad26.COV2.S vaccine versus placebo. The source is a person aged 18-65 years who received the Ad26.COV2.S COVID-19 vaccine or a placebo.

The V gene is TRBV7-2, the J gene TRBJ1-1; 7 bases map to TRBD1. The germline CDR1 and CDR2 sequences are SGHTA and FQGNSA. This CDR3 comprises 14 residues. V shed 5 bases and J 2 bases; nucleotides not matched to a gene: 5. Here the CDR3 DNA reads TGTGCCAGCAGCCAGAGACAGGGTAACACTGAAGCTTTCTTT. This translates into CASSQRQGNTEAFF.

This chain links TRBV30 with TRBJ1-1; 8 bases fit TRBD1. The germline V gene has CDR1 GTSNPN and CDR2 SVGIG (reference sequence). Trimming cost V 1 base and J 6 bases; bases outside gene matches: 4. The CDR3 totals 13 residues. CDR3 region: CAWSGQGAAEAFF. The CDR3 DNA is TGTGCCTGGAGTGGCCAGGGGGCCGCTGAAGCTTTCTTT.

This rearrangement joins TRBV10-3 to TRBJ2-3; D not certain. Trimming pared 4 bases from V and 4 bases from J, leaving 12 bases between. Per germline, CDR1 ENHRY and CDR2 SYGVKD. This CDR3 is built from 14 residues. CDR3 residues: CAISVKRNADTQYF. The CDR3 DNA reads TGTGCCATCAGTGTGAAGAGGAATGCAGATACGCAGTATTTT.

This rearrangement joins TRBV5-6 to TRBJ2-7; D call uncertain. CDR3 size: 14 residues. CDR1 is SGHDT, CDR2 YYEEEE, per germline. Trimming shortened V by 0 bases and J by 2 bases, and 9 bases separated the two germline ends. CDR3 sequence reads: CASSLGGRAYEQYF. CDR3 nucleotides: TGTGCCAGCAGCTTGGGTGGCAGAGCCTACGAGCAGTACTTC.

The rearrangement uses TRBV5-8 and TRBJ2-3, with 7 bases matching TRBD1. Trimming took 4 bases from V and 3 from J; bases not matched to a gene: 5. The length of the CDR3 is 14 residues. Looked up from germline, CDR1 is SGHTS and CDR2 is YDEGEE. In DNA, the CDR3 is TGTGCCAGCAGCCTAGGGGGCGCGACAGATACGCAGTATTTT. Protein product: CASSLGGATDTQYF.

V usage is TRBV4-1 and J usage is TRBJ2-1, with D unclear. Trimming pared 4 bases from V and 8 bases from J, leaving 15 bases between. The CDR3 contains 14 residues. CDR1 is MGHRA and CDR2 is YSYEKL in the germline V gene. CDR3 coding DNA: TGCGCCAGCAGCCCCCGGGCTAGTACGTATGAGCAGTTCTTC. This gives the protein CASSPRASTYEQFF.

The CDR3 DNA is TGTGCCATCAGTCCATCCGCCCGAGGGAGGGATACGCAGTATTTT. Translation: CAISPSARGRDTQYF. The J gene is TRBJ2-3, the V gene TRBV10-3; possible D gene TRBD2, 6 bases. The CDR3 runs to 15 residues. Deletions cut 5 bases from V and 6 bases from J, with 18 bases between. CDR1 is ENHRY, CDR2 SYGVKD, per germline.

CDR3 coding DNA: TGTGCCAGCAGCCGGCCCAGGGTTCTAGACCCGAATGGCTACACCTTC. Its translation: CASSRPRVLDPNGYTF. The chain has TRBV4-2 and TRBJ1-2; possible D gene TRBD1, 5 bases. Per the germline V gene, CDR1 is LGHNA and CDR2 is YNFKEQ. This CDR3 contains 16 residues. The V end lost 4 bases, the J end lost 6 bases, and 21 bases lay between the germline ends.

The chain employs TRBV9 and TRBJ2-3, with 8 bases fitting TRBD2. The germline gives CDR1 SGDLS, CDR2 YYNGEE. After removal of 4 bases from V and 4 bases from J, the junction contained 17 bases not matched to a gene. This CDR3 has 18 amino acids. The CDR3 loop is CASSTWSSGVGWADTQYF. In DNA, the CDR3 is TGTGCCAGCAGCACCTGGAGTAGCGGGGTCGGATGGGCAGATACGCAGTATTTT. The variable domain in full, completed from reference TRBV9 and TRBJ2-3, reads DSGVTQTPKHLITATGQRVTLRCSPRSGDLSVYWYQQSLDQGLQFLIQYYNGEERAKGNILERFSAQQFPDLHSELNLSSLELGDSALYFCASSTWSSGVGWADTQYFGPGTRLTVL.

This clone was observed a single time. The J gene is TRBJ2-2, the V gene TRBV19; 8 bases align to TRBD1. The germline gives CDR1 LNHDA, CDR2 SQIVND (reference sequence). The CDR3 contains 17 residues. The trim removed 7 bases at V and 3 bases at J, leaving 13 bases unmatched. The CDR3 here is CASTIGQGAPHTGELFF. The DNA of the CDR3 is TGTGCCAGTACCATCGGACAGGGCGCACCCCACACCGGGGAGCTGTTTTTT. The variable domain in full, completed from reference TRBV19 and TRBJ2-2, reads DGGITQSPKYLFRKEGQNVTLSCEQNLNHDAMYWYRQDPGQGLRLIYYSQIVNDFQKGDIAEGYSVSREKKESFPLTVTSAQKNPTAFYLCASTIGQGAPHTGELFFGEGSRLTVL.

This sequence joins TRBV28 and TRBJ2-5; TRBD2 aligns across 8 bases. CDR1 and CDR2 (germline): MDHEN, SYDVKM. The CDR3 has 14 amino acids. V gave up 3 bases and J gave up 5 bases; unmatched junction bases: 5. DNA of the CDR3: TGTGCCAGCAGTTTGGGCGGGAGGCGTGAGACCCAGTACTTC. Encoded protein: CASSLGGRRETQYF. Using reference TRBV28 and TRBJ2-5 for the parts outside the CDR3, the full variable domain is DVKVTQSSRYLVKRTGEKVFLECVQDMDHENMFWYRQDPGLGLRLIYFSYDVKMKEKGDIPEGYSVSREKKERFSLILESASTNQTSMYLCASSLGGRRETQYFGPGTRLLVL.

This rearrangement joins TRBV14 to TRBJ2-1; D gene uncertain. The CDR3 has 14 residues. Per the germline V gene, CDR1 is SGHDN and CDR2 is FVKESK. Trimming pared 1 base from V and 2 bases from J, leaving 6 bases between. CDR3 loop: CASSQVGPYNEQFF. In nucleotides, the CDR3 is TGTGCCAGCAGCCAAGTAGGGCCCTACAATGAGCAGTTCTTC.

This sequence joins TRBV12-1 and TRBJ1-5. TRBV12-1 is tagged as a pseudogene. The CDR3 has 17 amino acids. CDR3 in amino acids: CASSRNGPVDSNQPQHF. The CDR3 nucleotides read TGTGCCAGCAGCCGCAACGGGCCTGTAGATAGCAATCAGCCCCAGCATTTT.

The chain is built from TRBV7-3 and TRBJ2-7, with 8 bases fitting TRBD1. V gave up 2 bases and J gave up 4 bases; unmatched junction bases: 7. Germline CDR1 is SGHTA and CDR2 is FQGTGA. The length of the CDR3 is 15 residues. In DNA form, the CDR3 reads TGTGCCAGCAGCTTAGACGCAGGGGGCACGTACGAGCAGTACTTC. Its translation: CASSLDAGGTYEQYF.

This clone was picked up one time. This chain connects TRBV5-1 to TRBJ1-2; D not certain. V was trimmed by 0 bases and J by 4 bases, leaving 7 bases between them. Per germline, CDR1 SGHRS and CDR2 YFSETQ. The CDR3 runs to 13 residues. The CDR3 loop is CASSLELSYGYTF. Here the CDR3 DNA reads TGCGCCAGCAGCTTGGAGCTCTCCTATGGCTACACCTTC.

The V gene is TRBV7-2, the J gene TRBJ2-2; D tentatively fits TRBD1 or TRBD2 (5 bases each). This CDR3 region has 15 residues. V lost 5 bases to trimming and J lost 1 base, with 11 bases between them. The germline CDR1 and CDR2 sequences are SGHTA and FQGNSA. The CDR3 is CASSRDGLNTGELFF. CDR3 nucleotide sequence: TGTGCCAGCAGCAGGGACGGCTTGAACACCGGGGAGCTGTTTTTT.

V and J are TRBV11-2 and TRBJ2-7; 9 bases align to TRBD2. In germline, CDR1 is SGHAT, CDR2 FQNNGV. J lost 2 bases, V lost 6 bases, and 8 bases had no gene match. CDR3 length: 15 amino acids. The CDR3 DNA sequence: TGTGCCAGCAGTAAGACTAGCGGAGGAGCCTACGAGCAGTACTTC. This sequence encodes CASSKTSGGAYEQYF.